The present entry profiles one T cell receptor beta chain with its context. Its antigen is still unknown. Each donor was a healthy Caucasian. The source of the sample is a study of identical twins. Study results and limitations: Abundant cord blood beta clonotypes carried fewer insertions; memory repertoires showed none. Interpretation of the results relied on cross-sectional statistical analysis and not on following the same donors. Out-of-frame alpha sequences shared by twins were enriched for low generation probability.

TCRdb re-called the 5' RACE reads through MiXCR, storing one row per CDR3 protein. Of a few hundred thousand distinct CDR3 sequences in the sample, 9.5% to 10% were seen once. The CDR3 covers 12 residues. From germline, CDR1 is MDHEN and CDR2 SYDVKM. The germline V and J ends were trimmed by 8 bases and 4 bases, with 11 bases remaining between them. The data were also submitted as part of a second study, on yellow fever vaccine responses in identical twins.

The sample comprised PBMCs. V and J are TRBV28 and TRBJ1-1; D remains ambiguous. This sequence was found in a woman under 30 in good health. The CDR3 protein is CASRTAGTEAFF. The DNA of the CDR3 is TGTGCCAGCCGAACAGCGGGCACTGAAGCTTTCTTT.